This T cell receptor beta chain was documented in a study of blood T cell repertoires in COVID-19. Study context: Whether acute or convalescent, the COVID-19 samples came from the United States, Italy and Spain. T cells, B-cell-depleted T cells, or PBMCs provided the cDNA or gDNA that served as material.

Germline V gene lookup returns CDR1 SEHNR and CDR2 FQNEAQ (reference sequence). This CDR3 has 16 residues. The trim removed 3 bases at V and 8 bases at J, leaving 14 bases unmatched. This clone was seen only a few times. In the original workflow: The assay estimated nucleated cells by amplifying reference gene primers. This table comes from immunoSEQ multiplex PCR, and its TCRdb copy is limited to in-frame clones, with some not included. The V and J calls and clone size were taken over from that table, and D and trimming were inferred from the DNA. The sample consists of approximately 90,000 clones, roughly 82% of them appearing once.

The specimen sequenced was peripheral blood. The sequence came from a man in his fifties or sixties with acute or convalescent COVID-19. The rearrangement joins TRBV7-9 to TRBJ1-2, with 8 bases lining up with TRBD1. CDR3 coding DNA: TGTGCCAGCAGCTTTGCCTTACCGGGACAGGCCGCGGGCTACACCTTC. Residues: CASSFALPGQAAGYTF.